This TCR beta chain comes out of a study of CD8 T cells in ankylosing spondylitis. Points from the study as a whole: The study looked at matched synovial fluid samples from ankylosing spondylitis patients. Disease-linked clones were reported to be significantly enriched there.

One entry per CDR3 protein results from TCRdb running MiXCR on the 5' RACE reads. The data show roughly 230,000 distinct CDR3 sequences, with approximately 7.6% seen just once and 4.8% held by the top ten. Turning to this clonotype: Its antigen is undetermined.

The CDR3 loop spans 14 amino acids. V dropped 3 bases and J dropped 7 bases, with 10 bases sitting between them. Germline-derived CDR1 and CDR2 are LGHNA and YSLEER. This TCR was recovered from a female donor with ankylosing spondylitis or in good health (not recorded which). V and J are TRBV4-3 and TRBJ1-6, with D possibly being TRBD1 (6 bases). Material: blood, either unsorted or a sorted T cell fraction (not recorded which). CDR3: CASSHRQANSPLHF. The CDR3 bases are TGCGCCAGCAGCCACAGACAGGCGAATTCACCCCTCCACTTT.